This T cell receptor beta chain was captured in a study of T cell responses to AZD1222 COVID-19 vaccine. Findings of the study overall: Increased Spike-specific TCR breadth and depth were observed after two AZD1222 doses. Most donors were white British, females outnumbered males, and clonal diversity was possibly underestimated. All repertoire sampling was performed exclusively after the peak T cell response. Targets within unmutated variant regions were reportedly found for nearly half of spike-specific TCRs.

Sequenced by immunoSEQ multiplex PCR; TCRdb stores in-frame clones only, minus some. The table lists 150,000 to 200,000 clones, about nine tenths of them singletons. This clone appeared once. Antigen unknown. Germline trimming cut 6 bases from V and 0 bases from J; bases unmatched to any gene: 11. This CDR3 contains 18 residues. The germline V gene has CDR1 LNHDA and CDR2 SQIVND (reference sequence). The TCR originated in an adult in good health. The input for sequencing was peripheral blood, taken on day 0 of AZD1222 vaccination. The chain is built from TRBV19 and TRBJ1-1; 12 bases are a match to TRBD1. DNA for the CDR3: TGTGCCAGTAGCCTCCACGGGACAGGGGGCGCGGTGAACACTGAAGCTTTCTTT. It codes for CASSLHGTGGAVNTEAFF.